These T cell receptor beta chains were read from a single sample in a study of blood T cell repertoires in COVID-19. Some clones are missing from TCRdb's copy, which holds only in-frame ones; the method was immunoSEQ multiplex PCR. The table has roughly 250,000 clones, around 89% seen once. Sample: PBMCs or T cells enriched from blood (not recorded which). These receptors all come from a woman aged 18-29 years who had recovered from COVID-19. CDR3s include the opening cysteine and the closing phenylalanine or tryptophan. Fields, in order: D gene, J gene, clone size, V gene, CDR3 DNA, CDR3 protein. D genes are given only for firm matches. Not every row has a clone size; where given, it reads once, few, many or a size class.

d_call: .; j_call: TRBJ1-2; clone_size: .; v_call: TRBV6-5; cdr3_nt: TGTGCCAGCAGTTACCCCTCAGGGGTCGGCTACACCTTC; cdr3_aa: CASSYPSGVGYTF
d_call: .; j_call: TRBJ1-1; clone_size: .; v_call: TRBV6-5; cdr3_nt: TGTGCCAGCAGTTACTCCCCGGACTCGGGCACTGAAGCTTTCTTT; cdr3_aa: CASSYSPDSGTEAFF
d_call: .; j_call: TRBJ1-3; clone_size: .; v_call: TRBV7-8; cdr3_nt: TGTGCCAGCAGCTCCCAGAGGCGGACTGGAAACACCATATATTTT; cdr3_aa: CASSSQRRTGNTIYF
d_call: TRBD1; j_call: TRBJ2-5; clone_size: .; v_call: TRBV19; cdr3_nt: TGTGCCAGTAGTACCGGGGACAGTAGAGAGACCCAGTACTTC; cdr3_aa: CASSTGDSRETQYF
d_call: TRBD1; j_call: TRBJ1-1; clone_size: .; v_call: TRBV19; cdr3_nt: TGTGCCAGTAGTGGTGAACAGGGGCTTAACACTGAAGCTTTCTTT; cdr3_aa: CASSGEQGLNTEAFF
d_call: .; j_call: TRBJ2-2; clone_size: .; v_call: TRBV4-1; cdr3_nt: TGCGCCAGCAGCCAAATGGGGGGACCCAGCGGCACCGGGGAGCTGTTTTTT; cdr3_aa: CASSQMGGPSGTGELFF
d_call: TRBD1; j_call: TRBJ1-2; clone_size: .; v_call: TRBV6-5; cdr3_nt: TGTGCCAGCAGTTTGGTCCCGGGACAGGGCCGGGATGGCTACACCTTC; cdr3_aa: CASSLVPGQGRDGYTF
d_call: .; j_call: TRBJ1-6; clone_size: .; v_call: TRBV5-4; cdr3_nt: TGTGCCAGCAGCCACCTGGAGGGCTCACCCCTCCACTTT; cdr3_aa: CASSHLEGSPLHF
d_call: .; j_call: TRBJ1-2; clone_size: .; v_call: TRBV6-5; cdr3_nt: TGTGCCAGCAGTTACGACAGCACCACTAACTATGGCTACACCTTC; cdr3_aa: CASSYDSTTNYGYTF
d_call: TRBD2; j_call: TRBJ2-1; clone_size: .; v_call: TRBV28; cdr3_nt: TGTGCCAGCAGCGAGTTTCCCGGGACTAGCTACAATGAGCAGTTCTTC; cdr3_aa: CASSEFPGTSYNEQFF
d_call: TRBD1; j_call: TRBJ1-2; clone_size: .; v_call: TRBV6-5; cdr3_nt: TGTGCCAGCAGTTTCACAGGGGGCGATCGCTATGGCTACACCTTC; cdr3_aa: CASSFTGGDRYGYTF
d_call: .; j_call: TRBJ1-3; clone_size: .; v_call: TRBV2; cdr3_nt: TGTGCCAGCGGTCGGGACACCATATATTTT; cdr3_aa: CASGRDTIYF
d_call: TRBD1; j_call: TRBJ2-7; clone_size: .; v_call: TRBV6-5; cdr3_nt: TGTGCCAGCCGCGGACAGGGCGGCCACGAGCAGTACTTC; cdr3_aa: CASRGQGGHEQYF
d_call: .; j_call: TRBJ2-1; clone_size: .; v_call: TRBV14; cdr3_nt: TGTGCCAGCAGCCATCAGGGCAATGAGCAGTTCTTC; cdr3_aa: CASSHQGNEQFF
d_call: .; j_call: TRBJ2-7; clone_size: .; v_call: TRBV7-3; cdr3_nt: TGTGCCAGCAATCCCCCCTTGGGGGCAGACGAGCAGTACTTC; cdr3_aa: CASNPPLGADEQYF
d_call: TRBD1; j_call: TRBJ2-3; clone_size: .; v_call: TRBV11-3; cdr3_nt: TGTGCCAGCAGCTTAGGTGAGGGGGCGGTCACAGATACGCAGTATTTT; cdr3_aa: CASSLGEGAVTDTQYF
d_call: TRBD1; j_call: TRBJ1-2; clone_size: .; v_call: TRBV7-8; cdr3_nt: TGTGCCAGCAGTTACAACATGCAGGGGGCTCATGGCTACACCTTC; cdr3_aa: CASSYNMQGAHGYTF
d_call: .; j_call: TRBJ1-6; clone_size: .; v_call: TRBV27; cdr3_nt: TGTGCCAGCTCCATGGGGGGGTACTCACCCCTCCACTTT; cdr3_aa: CASSMGGYSPLHF
d_call: .; j_call: TRBJ2-5; clone_size: .; v_call: TRBV5-6; cdr3_nt: TGTGCCAGCAGCTTGGTTTTAGCAAATTCGGAGACCCAGTACTTC; cdr3_aa: CASSLVLANSETQYF
d_call: .; j_call: TRBJ2-1; clone_size: .; v_call: TRBV12-3/TRBV12-4; cdr3_nt: TGTGCCAGCAGTTCCTACACAGGGTCCGAGCAGTTCTTC; cdr3_aa: CASSSYTGSEQFF
d_call: .; j_call: TRBJ1-2; clone_size: .; v_call: TRBV19; cdr3_nt: TGTGCCAGTAGTATAGGAGCAGGCAACTATGGCTACACCTTC; cdr3_aa: CASSIGAGNYGYTF
d_call: TRBD1; j_call: TRBJ1-1; clone_size: .; v_call: TRBV19; cdr3_nt: TGTGCCAGTACCAATAGGGGGCGTAACACTGAAGCTTTCTTT; cdr3_aa: CASTNRGRNTEAFF
d_call: TRBD1; j_call: TRBJ1-1; clone_size: .; v_call: TRBV5-6; cdr3_nt: TGTGCCAGCAGCATAGGACAGGGTTGGACTGAAGCTTTCTTT; cdr3_aa: CASSIGQGWTEAFF
d_call: .; j_call: TRBJ2-7; clone_size: .; v_call: TRBV5-1; cdr3_nt: TGCGCCAGCAGTGAGGGCCCCCAAGACTACGAGCAGTACTTC; cdr3_aa: CASSEGPQDYEQYF
d_call: .; j_call: TRBJ2-7; clone_size: .; v_call: TRBV10-3; cdr3_nt: TGTGCCATCAGAAACAGGGAAGTCGACGAGCAGTACTTC; cdr3_aa: CAIRNREVDEQYF
d_call: .; j_call: TRBJ1-5; clone_size: .; v_call: TRBV3-1/TRBV3-2; cdr3_nt: TGTGCCAGCAGCCAAGCAGGGGGCAATCAGCCCCAGCATTTT; cdr3_aa: CASSQAGGNQPQHF
d_call: TRBD2; j_call: TRBJ2-5; clone_size: .; v_call: TRBV7-9; cdr3_nt: TGTGCCAGCAGCTTAGCGATGGGGACTAGCGGGGTACATCAAGGGGCCCAGTACTTC; cdr3_aa: CASSLAMGTSGVHQGAQYF
d_call: TRBD1; j_call: TRBJ1-5; clone_size: .; v_call: TRBV2; cdr3_nt: TGTGCCAGCAGCCCCGGACAGGGACCCAATCAGCCCCAGCATTTT; cdr3_aa: CASSPGQGPNQPQHF
d_call: TRBD1; j_call: TRBJ1-5; clone_size: once; v_call: TRBV30; cdr3_nt: TGTGCCTGGAGTGTGGTGGGGCAGGGGGCGGGTCAGCCCCAGCATTTT; cdr3_aa: CAWSVVGQGAGQPQHF
d_call: TRBD2; j_call: TRBJ2-1; clone_size: .; v_call: TRBV11-3; cdr3_nt: TGTGCCAGCAGCCTCCGTCCCCCGAGCGGGGGGTACAATGAGCAGTTCTTC; cdr3_aa: CASSLRPPSGGYNEQFF